This entry concerns a single T cell receptor (beta chain). Other DNA variants within this sample encode the same CDR3. Using immunoSEQ multiplex PCR, the repertoire was profiled, and TCRdb retains in-frame clones only, with some absent. This sample yields about 170,000 clones, of which 91% are seen a single time; around 1.5% belongs to the top ten. The CDR3 extends over 13 amino acids. CDR1 and CDR2 from the germline V gene are LNHDA and SQIVND (reference sequence). The ends were cut back, 1 base at V and 1 base at J, with 4 bases in the middle. The sample originates from a study of control samples from healthy donors and cancer patients.

V gene TRBV19 combines with J gene TRBJ1-1; D gene ambiguous. Material: blood. This receptor was taken from a woman aged 25 to 39 in good health. The CDR3 DNA sequence: TGTGCCAGTAGTATAGGAGGGAACACTGAAGCTTTCTTT. Its protein is CASSIGGNTEAFF.